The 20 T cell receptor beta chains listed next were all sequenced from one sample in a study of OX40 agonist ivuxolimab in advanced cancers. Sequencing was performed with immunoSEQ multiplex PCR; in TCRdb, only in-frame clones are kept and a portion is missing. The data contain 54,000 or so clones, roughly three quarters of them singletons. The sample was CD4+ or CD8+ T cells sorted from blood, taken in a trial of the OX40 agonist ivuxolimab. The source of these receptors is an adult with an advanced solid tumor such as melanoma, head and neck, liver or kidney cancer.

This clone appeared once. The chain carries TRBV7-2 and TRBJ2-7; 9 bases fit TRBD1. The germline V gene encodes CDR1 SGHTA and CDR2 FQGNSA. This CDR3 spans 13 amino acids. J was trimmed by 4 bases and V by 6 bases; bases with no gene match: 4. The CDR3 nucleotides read TGTGCCAGCAGGCTTGGGACAGGGTACGAGCAGTACTTC. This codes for CASRLGTGYEQYF.

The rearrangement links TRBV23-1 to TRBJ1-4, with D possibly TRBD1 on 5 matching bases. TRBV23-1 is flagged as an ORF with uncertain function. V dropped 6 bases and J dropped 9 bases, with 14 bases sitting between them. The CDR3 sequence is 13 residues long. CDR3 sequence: CASRGETKKKLFF. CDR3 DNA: TGCGCCAGCAGGGGGGAGACTAAGAAAAAACTGTTTTTT.

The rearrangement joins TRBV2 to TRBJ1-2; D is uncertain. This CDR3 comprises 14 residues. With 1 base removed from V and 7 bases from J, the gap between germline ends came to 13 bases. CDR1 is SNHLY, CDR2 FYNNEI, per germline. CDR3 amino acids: CASSEGLPRFGYTF. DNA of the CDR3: TGTGCCAGCAGTGAAGGACTCCCCCGCTTTGGCTACACCTTC. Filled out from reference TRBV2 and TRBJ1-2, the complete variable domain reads EPEVTQTPSHQVTQMGQEVILRCVPISNHLYFYWYRQILGQKVEFLVSFYNNEISEKSEIFDDQFSVERPDGSNFTLKIRSTKLEDSAMYFCASSEGLPRFGYTFGSGTRLTVV.

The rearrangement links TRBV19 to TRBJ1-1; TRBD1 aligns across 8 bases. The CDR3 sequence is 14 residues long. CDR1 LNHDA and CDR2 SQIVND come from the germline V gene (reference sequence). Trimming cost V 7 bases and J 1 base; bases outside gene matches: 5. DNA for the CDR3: TGTGCCAGTATGCCGGACAGGGCGAACACTGAAGCTTTCTTT. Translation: CASMPDRANTEAFF.

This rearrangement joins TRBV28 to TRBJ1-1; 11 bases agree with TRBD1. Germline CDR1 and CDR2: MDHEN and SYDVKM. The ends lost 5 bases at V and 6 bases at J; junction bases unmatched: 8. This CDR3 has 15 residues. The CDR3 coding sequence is TGTGCCAGCAGTGCGGACAGGGGGCGATCACCTGAAGCTTTCTTT. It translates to CASSADRGRSPEAFF.

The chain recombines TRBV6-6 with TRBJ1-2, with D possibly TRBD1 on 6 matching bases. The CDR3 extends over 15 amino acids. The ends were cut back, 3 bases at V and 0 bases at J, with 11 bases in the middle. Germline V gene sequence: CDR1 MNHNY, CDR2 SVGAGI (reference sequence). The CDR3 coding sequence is TGTGCCAGCAGTTATCAAGGACAGACTAACTATGGCTACACCTTC. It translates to CASSYQGQTNYGYTF.

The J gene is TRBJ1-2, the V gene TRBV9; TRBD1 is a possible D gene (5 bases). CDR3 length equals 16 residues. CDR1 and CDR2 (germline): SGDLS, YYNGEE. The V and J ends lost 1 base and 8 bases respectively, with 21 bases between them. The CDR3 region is CASSVSPRDERGGYTF. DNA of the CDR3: TGTGCCAGCAGCGTATCCCCCCGGGACGAAAGGGGCGGCTACACCTTC.

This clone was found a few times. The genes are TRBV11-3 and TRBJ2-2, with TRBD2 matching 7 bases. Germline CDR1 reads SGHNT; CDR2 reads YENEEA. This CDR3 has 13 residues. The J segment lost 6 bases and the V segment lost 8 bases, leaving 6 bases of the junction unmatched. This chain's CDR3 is CASGEGGAGELFF. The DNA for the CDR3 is TGTGCCAGCGGGGAGGGAGGGGCCGGGGAGCTGTTTTTT.

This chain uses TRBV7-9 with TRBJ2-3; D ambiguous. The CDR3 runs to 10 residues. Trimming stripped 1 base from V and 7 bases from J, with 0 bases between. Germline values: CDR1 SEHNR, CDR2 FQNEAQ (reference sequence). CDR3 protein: CASSLDTQYF. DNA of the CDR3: TGTGCCAGCAGCTTAGATACGCAGTATTTT. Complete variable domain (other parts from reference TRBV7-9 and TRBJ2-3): DTGVSQNPRHKITKRGQNVTFRCDPISEHNRLYWYRQTLGQGPEFLTYFQNEAQLEKSRLLSDRFSAERPKGSFSTLEIQRTEQGDSAMYLCASSLDTQYFGPGTRLTVL.

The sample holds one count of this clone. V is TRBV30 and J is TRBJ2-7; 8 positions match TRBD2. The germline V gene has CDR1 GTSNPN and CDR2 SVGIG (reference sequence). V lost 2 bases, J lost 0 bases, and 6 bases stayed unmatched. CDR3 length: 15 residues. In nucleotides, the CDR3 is TGTGCCTGGAGTACTAGCGGCCCAAGCTCCTACGAGCAGTACTTC. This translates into CAWSTSGPSSYEQYF.

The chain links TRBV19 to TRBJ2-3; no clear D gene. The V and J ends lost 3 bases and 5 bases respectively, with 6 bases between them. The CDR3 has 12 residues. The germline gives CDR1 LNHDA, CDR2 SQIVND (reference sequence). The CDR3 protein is CASSISGDTQYF. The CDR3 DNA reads TGTGCCAGTAGTATTTCAGGAGATACGCAGTATTTT.

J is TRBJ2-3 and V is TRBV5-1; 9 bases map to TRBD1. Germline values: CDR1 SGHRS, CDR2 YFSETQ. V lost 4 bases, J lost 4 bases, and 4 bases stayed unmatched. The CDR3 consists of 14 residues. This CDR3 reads CASSRQGVSDTQYF. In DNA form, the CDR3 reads TGCGCCAGCAGCCGACAGGGGGTGTCAGATACGCAGTATTTT.

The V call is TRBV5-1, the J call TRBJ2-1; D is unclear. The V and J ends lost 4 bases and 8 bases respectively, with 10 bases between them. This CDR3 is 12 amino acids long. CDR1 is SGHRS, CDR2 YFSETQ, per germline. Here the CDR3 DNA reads TGCGCCAGCAGCCCAGGACGTGATGAGCAGTTCTTC. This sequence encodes CASSPGRDEQFF.

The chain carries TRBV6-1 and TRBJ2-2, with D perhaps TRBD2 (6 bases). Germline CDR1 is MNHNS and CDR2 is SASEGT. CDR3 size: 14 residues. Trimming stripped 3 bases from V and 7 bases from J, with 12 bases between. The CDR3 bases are TGTGCCAGCAGTGACTTTACTAGCAACGGGGAGCTGTTTTTT. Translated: CASSDFTSNGELFF.

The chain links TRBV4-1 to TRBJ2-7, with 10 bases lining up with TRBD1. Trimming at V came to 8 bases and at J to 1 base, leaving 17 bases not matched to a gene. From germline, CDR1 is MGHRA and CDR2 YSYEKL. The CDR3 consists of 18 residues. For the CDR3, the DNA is TGCGCCAGCGGTACCCTGGGCGGCGGACAGGGGGGATCCTACGAGCAGTACTTC. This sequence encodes CASGTLGGGQGGSYEQYF.

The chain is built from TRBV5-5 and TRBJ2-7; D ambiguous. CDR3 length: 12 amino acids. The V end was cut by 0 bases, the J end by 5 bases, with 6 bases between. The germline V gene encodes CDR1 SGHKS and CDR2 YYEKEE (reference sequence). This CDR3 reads CASSLDGNEQYF. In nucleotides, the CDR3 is TGTGCCAGCAGCTTGGATGGGAACGAGCAGTACTTC.

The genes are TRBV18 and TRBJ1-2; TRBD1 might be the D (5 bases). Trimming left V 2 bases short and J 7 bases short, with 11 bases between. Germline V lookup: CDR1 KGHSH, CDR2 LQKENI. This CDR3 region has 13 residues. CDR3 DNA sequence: TGTGCCAGCTCACCAGTCAGGGAAGGTGGCTACACCTTC. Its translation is CASSPVREGGYTF.

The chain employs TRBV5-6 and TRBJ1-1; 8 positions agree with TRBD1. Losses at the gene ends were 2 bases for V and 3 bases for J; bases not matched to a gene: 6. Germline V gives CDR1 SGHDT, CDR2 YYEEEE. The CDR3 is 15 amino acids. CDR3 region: CASSFLQGVYTEAFF. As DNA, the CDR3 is TGTGCCAGCAGCTTTTTACAGGGGGTATACACTGAAGCTTTCTTT.

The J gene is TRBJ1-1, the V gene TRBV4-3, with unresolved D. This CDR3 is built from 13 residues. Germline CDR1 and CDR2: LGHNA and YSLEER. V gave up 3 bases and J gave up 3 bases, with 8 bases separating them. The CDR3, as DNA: TGCGCCAGCAGCCAGGGGAGGGACACTGAAGCTTTCTTT. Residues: CASSQGRDTEAFF.

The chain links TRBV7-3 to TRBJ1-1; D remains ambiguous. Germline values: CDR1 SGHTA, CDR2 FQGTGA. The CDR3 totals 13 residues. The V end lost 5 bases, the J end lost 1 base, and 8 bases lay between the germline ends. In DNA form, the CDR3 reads TGTGCCAGCAGCCAATGGGAGAACACTGAAGCTTTCTTT. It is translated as CASSQWENTEAFF.